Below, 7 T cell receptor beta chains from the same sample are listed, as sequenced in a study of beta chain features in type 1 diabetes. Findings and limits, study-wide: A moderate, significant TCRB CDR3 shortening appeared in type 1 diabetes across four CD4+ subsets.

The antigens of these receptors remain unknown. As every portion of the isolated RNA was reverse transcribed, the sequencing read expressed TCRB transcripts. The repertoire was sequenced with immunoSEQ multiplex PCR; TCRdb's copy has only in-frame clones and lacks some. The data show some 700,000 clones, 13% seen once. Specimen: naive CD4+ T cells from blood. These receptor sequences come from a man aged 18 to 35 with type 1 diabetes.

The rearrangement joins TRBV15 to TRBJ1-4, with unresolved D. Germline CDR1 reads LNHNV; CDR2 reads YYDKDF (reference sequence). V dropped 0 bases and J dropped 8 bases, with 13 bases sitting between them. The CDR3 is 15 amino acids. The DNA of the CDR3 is TGTGCCACCAGCAGAGAGACCGACGTAAGGGAAAAACTGTTTTTT. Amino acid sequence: CATSRETDVREKLFF.

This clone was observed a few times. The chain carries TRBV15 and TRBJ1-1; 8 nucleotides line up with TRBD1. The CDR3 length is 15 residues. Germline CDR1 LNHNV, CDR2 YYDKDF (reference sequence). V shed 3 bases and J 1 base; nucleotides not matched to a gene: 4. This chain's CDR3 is CATSRDRARNTEAFF. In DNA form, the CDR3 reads TGTGCCACCAGCAGGGACAGGGCAAGGAACACTGAAGCTTTCTTT.

In nucleotides, the CDR3 is TGTGCCAGCAGCTCTCAGCCTGGGCAGGGTGCAGAGACCCAGTACTTC. Its protein is CASSSQPGQGAETQYF. This chain links TRBV7-6 with TRBJ2-5, with a tentative D call TRBD1 (5 bases). Trimming took 4 bases from V and 4 from J, leaving 19 bases between them. This CDR3 comprises 16 residues. Germline V gene data show CDR1 as SGHVS and CDR2 as FNYEAQ.

The CDR3: CASSPPGDFTDTQYF. The CDR3 DNA reads TGTGCCAGCTCACCACCCGGGGACTTCACAGATACGCAGTATTTT. The chain is built from TRBV18 and TRBJ2-3, with a possible D match to TRBD2 (6 bases). V shed 0 bases and J shed 2 bases, with 9 bases lying between them. Germline V gene data show CDR1 as KGHSH and CDR2 as LQKENI. The CDR3 spans 15 residues. Supplemented by reference TRBV18 and TRBJ2-3, the full variable domain reads NAGVMQNPRHLVRRRGQEARLRCSPMKGHSHVYWYRQLPEEGLKFMVYLQKENIIDESGMPKERFSAEFPKEGPSILRIQQVVRGDSAAYFCASSPPGDFTDTQYFGPGTRLTVL.

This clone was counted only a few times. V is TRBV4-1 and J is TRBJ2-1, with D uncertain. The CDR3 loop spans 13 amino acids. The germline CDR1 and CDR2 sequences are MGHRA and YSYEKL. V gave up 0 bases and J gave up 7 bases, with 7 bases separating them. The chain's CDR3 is CASSQDIENEQFF. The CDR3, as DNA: TGCGCCAGCAGCCAAGATATAGAAAATGAGCAGTTCTTC.

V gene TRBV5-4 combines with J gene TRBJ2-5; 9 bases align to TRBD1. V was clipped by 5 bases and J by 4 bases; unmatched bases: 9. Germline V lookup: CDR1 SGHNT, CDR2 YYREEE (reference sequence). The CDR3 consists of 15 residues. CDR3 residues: CASRSSGTGTETQYF. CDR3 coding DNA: TGTGCCAGCAGGTCCTCCGGGACAGGGACAGAGACCCAGTACTTC.

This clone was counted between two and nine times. CDR3 bases: TGTGCCAGCAGCCGGCCCAGGAACGGGGCCAACGTCCTGACTTTC. Translation gives CASSRPRNGANVLTF. The chain has TRBV7-3 and TRBJ2-6, with D uncertain. CDR1 and CDR2 (germline): SGHTA, FQGTGA. V dropped 5 bases and J dropped 4 bases, with 12 bases sitting between them. This CDR3 region has 15 residues.